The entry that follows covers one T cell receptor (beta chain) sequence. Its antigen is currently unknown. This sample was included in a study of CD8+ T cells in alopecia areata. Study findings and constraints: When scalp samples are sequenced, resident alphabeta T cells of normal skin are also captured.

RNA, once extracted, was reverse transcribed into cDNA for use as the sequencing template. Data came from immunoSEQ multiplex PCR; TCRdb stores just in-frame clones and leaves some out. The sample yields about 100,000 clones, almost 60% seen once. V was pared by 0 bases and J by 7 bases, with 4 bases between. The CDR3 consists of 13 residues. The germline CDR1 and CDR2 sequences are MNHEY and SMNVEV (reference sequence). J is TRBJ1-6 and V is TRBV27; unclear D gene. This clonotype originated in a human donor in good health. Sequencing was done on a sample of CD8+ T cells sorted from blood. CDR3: CASSLSINSPLHF. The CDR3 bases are TGTGCCAGCAGTTTATCGATAAATTCACCCCTCCACTTT.